What follows are 10 T cell receptor beta chains derived from one specimen sequenced in a study of CD8 T cells in Susac syndrome. An input of 0.5 to 1 ug of RNA was subjected to reverse transcription using random hexamers. Each CDR3 protein gets one entry after TCRdb re-called the immunoSEQ multiplex PCR reads with MiXCR. The table lists roughly 120,000 distinct CDR3 sequences, 85% to 95% of them singletons. The sequencing input was CD4+ T cells from PBMCs. All receptors derive from a human donor with multiple sclerosis.

This sequence joins TRBV2 and TRBJ2-3; 8 bases are a match to TRBD1. V dropped 4 bases and J dropped 0; count of bases not matched to a gene: 12. The CDR3 has 18 amino acids. Germline assignment: CDR1 SNHLY and CDR2 FYNNEI. This chain's CDR3 is CASSVKGQELPSTDTQYF. CDR3 coding DNA: TGTGCCAGCAGTGTTAAGGGACAGGAACTACCTAGCACAGATACGCAGTATTTT.

The chain combines TRBV6-5 with TRBJ2-7; no clear D. V was trimmed by 0 bases and J by 3 bases, leaving 3 bases between them. The CDR3 covers 12 residues. The germline V gene has CDR1 MNHEY and CDR2 SVGAGI. Here the CDR3 reads CASSYSNYEQYF. For the CDR3, the DNA is TGTGCCAGCAGTTACTCGAACTACGAGCAGTACTTC.

The chain has TRBV9 and TRBJ2-3; D uncertain. Between the trimmed V and J ends, which lost 1 base and 2 bases, there was a span of 11 bases. Germline values: CDR1 SGDLS, CDR2 YYNGEE. The CDR3 is 15 amino acids. The CDR3 loop is CASSVSSPLTDTQYF. CDR3 in DNA: TGTGCCAGCAGCGTAAGTTCCCCTCTCACAGATACGCAGTATTTT.

The chain links TRBV11-3 to TRBJ2-7, with D perhaps matching TRBD1 (5 bases). CDR1 and CDR2 from the germline V gene are SGHNT and YENEEA. The CDR3 has 16 residues. V dropped 5 bases and J dropped 2 bases, with 19 bases sitting between them. CDR3 protein: CASSRRAGSEAYEQYF. The CDR3 region has the DNA TGTGCCAGCAGCCGACGGGCAGGGTCGGAAGCCTACGAGCAGTACTTC.

CDR3 in amino acids: CASSQDGTGASTDTQYF. CDR3 sequence (DNA): TGTGCCAGCAGCCAAGATGGGACAGGGGCCAGCACAGATACGCAGTATTTT. V is TRBV4-2 and J is TRBJ2-3, with 10 bases identical to TRBD1. Trimming cost V 0 bases and J 0 bases; bases outside gene matches: 3. The CDR3 spans 17 residues. Germline-derived CDR1 and CDR2 are LGHNA and YNFKEQ.

The chain links TRBV6-4 to TRBJ1-1, with 9 positions matching TRBD1. V lost 6 bases to trimming and J lost 4 bases; unmatched junction nucleotides: 9. CDR1 is MRHNA, CDR2 SNTAGT, per germline. This CDR3 has 15 residues. The CDR3 spells CASSLTQGAGTEAFF. CDR3 bases: TGTGCCAGCAGCCTCACACAGGGGGCCGGCACTGAAGCTTTCTTT.

The chain combines TRBV5-1 with TRBJ2-1; 10 nucleotides align to TRBD1. The CDR3 runs 15 residues. Germline lookup yields CDR1 SGHRS and CDR2 YFSETQ. With 4 bases clipped from V and 0 bases from J, the junction kept 1 base outside the gene matches. As DNA, the CDR3 is TGCGCCAGCAGCGGGACAGGGGACTCCTACAATGAGCAGTTCTTC. Its protein product is CASSGTGDSYNEQFF.

This clonotype has a single count. V and J are TRBV20-1 and TRBJ2-2; 9 nucleotides match TRBD2. The CDR3 runs 15 residues. J gave up 7 bases and V 1 base, and 7 bases lay outside the gene matches. Germline CDR1 reads DFQATT; CDR2 reads SNEGSKA (reference sequence). The CDR3 is CSARVPAGGVGELFF. CDR3 DNA sequence: TGCAGTGCTAGAGTCCCAGCGGGGGGAGTCGGGGAGCTGTTTTTT.

The chain uses TRBV3-1 and TRBJ1-1; no clear D. The CDR3 length is 12 residues. The V end was cut by 5 bases, the J end by 5 bases, with 9 bases between. CDR1 and CDR2 from the germline V gene are LGHDT and YNNKEL (reference sequence). The CDR3 spells CASSSPRTEAFF. Here the CDR3 DNA reads TGTGCCAGCAGCTCCCCTAGGACTGAAGCTTTCTTT.

This chain uses TRBV5-6 with TRBJ1-1; no clear D. V lost 3 bases and J lost 3, with 12 bases in between. The CDR3 is 14 residues long. In germline, CDR1 is SGHDT, CDR2 YYEEEE. CDR3 protein: CASSYLESYTEAFF. The CDR3, as DNA: TGTGCCAGCAGCTATTTAGAGTCTTACACTGAAGCTTTCTTT.